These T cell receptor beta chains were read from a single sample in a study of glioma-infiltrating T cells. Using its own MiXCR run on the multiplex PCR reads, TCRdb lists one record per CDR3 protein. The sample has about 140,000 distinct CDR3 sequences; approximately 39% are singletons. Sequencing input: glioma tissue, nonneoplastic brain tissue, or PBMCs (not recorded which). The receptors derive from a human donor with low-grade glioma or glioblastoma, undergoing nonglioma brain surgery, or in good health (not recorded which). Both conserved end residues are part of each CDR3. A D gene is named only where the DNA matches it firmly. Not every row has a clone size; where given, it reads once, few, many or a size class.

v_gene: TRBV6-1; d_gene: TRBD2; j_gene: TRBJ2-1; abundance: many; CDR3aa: CASSPAGGHSYNEQFF; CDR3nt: TGTGCCAGCAGCCCTGCGGGGGGGCACTCCTACAATGAGCAGTTCTTC
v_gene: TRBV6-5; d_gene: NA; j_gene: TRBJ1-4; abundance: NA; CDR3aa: CASSYAGVSDEKLFF; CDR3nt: TGTGCCAGCAGTTACGCTGGCGTTTCTGATGAAAAACTGTTTTTT
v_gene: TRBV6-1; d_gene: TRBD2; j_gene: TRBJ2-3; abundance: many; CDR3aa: CASSPSGSLTDTQYF; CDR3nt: TGTGCCAGCAGTCCTAGCGGGTCCCTCACAGATACGCAGTATTTT
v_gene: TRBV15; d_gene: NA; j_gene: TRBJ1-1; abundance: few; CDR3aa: CATSRGAYTEAFF; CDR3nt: TGTGCCACCAGCAGAGGGGCGTACACTGAAGCTTTCTTT
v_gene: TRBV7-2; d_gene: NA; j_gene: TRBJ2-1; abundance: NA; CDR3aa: CASGRVRGAYNEQFF; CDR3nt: TGTGCCAGCGGCCGGGTTCGGGGAGCCTACAATGAGCAGTTCTTC
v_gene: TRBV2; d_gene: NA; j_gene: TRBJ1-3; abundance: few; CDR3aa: CASTTEAGNTIYF; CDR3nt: TGTGCCAGCACTACAGAGGCTGGAAACACCATATATTTT
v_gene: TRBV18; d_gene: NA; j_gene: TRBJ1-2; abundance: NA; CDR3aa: CASSPRQVYRYTF; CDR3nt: TGTGCCAGCTCACCACGACAGGTCTATCGCTACACCTTC
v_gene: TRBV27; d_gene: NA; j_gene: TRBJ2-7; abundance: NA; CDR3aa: CASGVGGFYEQYF; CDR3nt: TGTGCCAGCGGGGTCGGCGGTTTCTACGAGCAGTACTTC
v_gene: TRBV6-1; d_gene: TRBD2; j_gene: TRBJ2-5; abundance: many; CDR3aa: CASSKAGLGSETQYF; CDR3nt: TGTGCCAGCAGTAAAGCGGGACTGGGTTCGGAGACCCAGTACTTC
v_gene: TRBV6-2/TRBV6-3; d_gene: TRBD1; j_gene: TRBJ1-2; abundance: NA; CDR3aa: CASSYGDRSVYTF; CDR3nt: TGTGCCAGCAGTTACGGGGACAGGTCCGTCTACACCTTC
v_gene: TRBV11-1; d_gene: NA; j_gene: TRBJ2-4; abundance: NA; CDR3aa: CASSFRVRAKNIQYF; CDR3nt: TGTGCCAGCAGCTTCAGGGTCCGAGCCAAAAACATTCAGTACTTC
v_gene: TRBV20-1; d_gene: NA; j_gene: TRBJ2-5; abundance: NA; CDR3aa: CSAPGVDQETQYF; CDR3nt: TGCAGTGCCCCGGGGGTAGACCAAGAGACCCAGTACTTC
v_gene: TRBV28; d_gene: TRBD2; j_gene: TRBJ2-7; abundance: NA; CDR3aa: CASSLPGRGGYEQYF; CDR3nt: TGTGCCAGCAGCCTACCGGGGCGGGGGGGCTACGAGCAGTACTTC
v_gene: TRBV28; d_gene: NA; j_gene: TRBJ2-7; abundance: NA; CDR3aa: CASSATPFLYEQYF; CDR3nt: TGTGCCAGCAGCGCGACACCGTTCCTCTACGAGCAGTACTTC
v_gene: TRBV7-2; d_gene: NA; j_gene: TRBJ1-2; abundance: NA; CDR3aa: CASSLPSQRRYGYTF; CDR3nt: TGTGCCAGCAGCCTCCCTTCGCAGAGGAGATATGGCTACACCTTC
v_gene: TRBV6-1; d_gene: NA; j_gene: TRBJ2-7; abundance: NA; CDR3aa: CASSRQGGPYEQYF; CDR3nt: TGTGCCAGCAGCCGACAGGGAGGACCCTACGAGCAGTACTTC
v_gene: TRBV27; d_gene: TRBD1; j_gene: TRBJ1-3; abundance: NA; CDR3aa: CASSNEQGGTIYF; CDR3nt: TGTGCCAGCAGTAATGAACAGGGGGGCACCATATATTTT
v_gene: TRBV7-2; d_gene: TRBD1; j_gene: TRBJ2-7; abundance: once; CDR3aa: CARSGTGGEQYF; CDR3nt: TGTGCCCGCAGCGGGACAGGGGGCGAGCAGTACTTC
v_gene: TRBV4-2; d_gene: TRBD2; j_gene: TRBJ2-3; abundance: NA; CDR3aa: CASSHVLAGVSTDTQYF; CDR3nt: TGTGCCAGCAGCCATGTACTAGCGGGGGTCAGCACAGATACGCAGTATTTT